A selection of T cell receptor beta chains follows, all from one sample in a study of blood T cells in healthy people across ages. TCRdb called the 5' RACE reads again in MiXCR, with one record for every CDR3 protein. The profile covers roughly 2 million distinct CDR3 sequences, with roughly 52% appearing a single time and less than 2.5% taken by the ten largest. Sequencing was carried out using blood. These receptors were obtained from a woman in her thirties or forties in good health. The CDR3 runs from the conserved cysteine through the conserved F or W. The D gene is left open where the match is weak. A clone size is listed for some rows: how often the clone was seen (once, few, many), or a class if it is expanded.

CASRGTAGETQYF,TGTGCCAGCAGAGGGACCGCGGGGGAGACCCAGTACTTC,TRBV6-5,TRBJ2-5,.,.
CSVPQSAWETQYF,TGCAGCGTTCCTCAATCTGCGTGGGAGACCCAGTACTTC,TRBV29-1,TRBJ2-5,.,.
CSVSRDRGPTYEQYF,TGCAGCGTTTCCCGGGACAGGGGGCCGACCTACGAGCAGTACTTC,TRBV29-1,TRBJ2-7,.,TRBD1
CASTYWAFDPHGYTF,TGCGCCAGCACCTACTGGGCCTTCGATCCCCATGGCTACACCTTC,TRBV7-2,TRBJ1-2,.,.
CASSGISYEQYF,TGTGCCAGCAGTGGGATCTCCTACGAGCAGTACTTC,TRBV3-1,TRBJ2-7,many,.
CASSLGTGFSYEQYF,TGTGCCAGCAGCTTAGGAACGGGGTTCTCCTACGAGCAGTACTTC,TRBV7-9,TRBJ2-7,many,.
CATSRERTGDRGYTF,TGTGCCACCAGCAGAGAGAGGACAGGGGACCGTGGCTACACCTTC,TRBV15,TRBJ1-2,.,TRBD1
CASTKGQGVRETQYF,TGTGCCAGCACGAAGGGACAGGGCGTCCGAGAGACCCAGTACTTC,TRBV6-1,TRBJ2-5,few,TRBD1
CASSAGLAYEQYF,TGTGCCAGCAGTGCCGGACTAGCCTACGAGCAGTACTTC,TRBV25-1,TRBJ2-7,many,TRBD2
CSVEEHSTDTQYF,TGCAGCGTTGAGGAGCACAGCACAGATACGCAGTATTTT,TRBV29-1,TRBJ2-3,.,.
CASSLGQGLAFF,TGTGCCAGCAGTCTCGGACAGGGTTTGGCTTTCTTT,TRBV28,TRBJ1-1,.,TRBD1
CASSLLAGASPSYNEQFF,TGCGCCAGCAGCTTACTAGCGGGGGCTTCCCCTTCCTACAATGAGCAGTTCTTC,TRBV5-1,TRBJ2-1,few,TRBD2
CASSLGLTDEQYF,TGTGCCAGCAGCTTAGGCCTCACAGACGAGCAGTACTTC,TRBV13,TRBJ2-7,few,.
CSARDLPSGLSGANVLTF,TGCAGTGCTAGAGATCTTCCTAGCGGTTTATCTGGGGCCAACGTCCTGACTTTC,TRBV20-1,TRBJ2-6,.,TRBD2
CASSYQGQLGETQYF,TGTGCCAGCAGTTACCAAGGACAGCTAGGGGAGACCCAGTACTTC,TRBV6-5,TRBJ2-5,.,.
CAISTGTSFGDTQYF,TGTGCCATCAGTACCGGGACTAGCTTCGGGGATACGCAGTATTTT,TRBV10-3,TRBJ2-3,few,TRBD2
CASKEGDEQYF,TGTGCCAGCAAAGAGGGGGATGAGCAGTACTTC,TRBV13,TRBJ2-7,.,.
CSANPGGDTQYF,TGCAGTGCTAACCCAGGGGGAGATACGCAGTATTTT,TRBV20-1,TRBJ2-3,.,TRBD1
CASRGRGVEAFF,TGTGCCAGCAGGGGCCGCGGGGTTGAAGCTTTCTTT,TRBV28,TRBJ1-1,.,.
CSAPPSGGPDTQYF,TGCAGTGCTCCCCCCAGCGGGGGTCCAGATACGCAGTATTTT,TRBV20-1,TRBJ2-3,.,TRBD2
CSARGGELEQFF,TGCAGTGCTAGGGGGGGTGAATTGGAGCAGTTCTTC,TRBV20-1,TRBJ2-1,.,.
CSASPKRETQYF,TGCAGTGCTAGCCCCAAGCGGGAGACCCAGTACTTC,TRBV20-1,TRBJ2-5,.,.
CASKFGSLQDLDKNIQYF,TGCGCCAGCAAGTTTGGATCGCTACAGGATCTAGACAAAAACATTCAGTACTTC,TRBV5-1,TRBJ2-4,.,.
CASRGEAPWGEQYF,TGTGCCAGTAGGGGTGAAGCACCCTGGGGCGAGCAGTACTTC,TRBV19,TRBJ2-7,.,.
CASRQTRLEQFF,TGTGCCAGCAGACAGACTAGATTGGAGCAGTTCTTC,TRBV7-9,TRBJ2-1,.,.
CASIRGGNAYEQYF,TGTGCCAGCATCAGAGGGGGGAACGCATACGAGCAGTACTTC,TRBV28,TRBJ2-7,once,.
CATSSGQPQNTEAFF,TGTGCCACCAGCAGCGGACAGCCACAGAACACTGAAGCTTTCTTT,TRBV15,TRBJ1-1,.,.
CSVERGDREWNEQFF,TGCAGCGTTGAGAGGGGGGACAGGGAATGGAATGAGCAGTTCTTC,TRBV29-1,TRBJ2-1,few,TRBD1
CASSVASGRGSNQPQHF,TGTGCCAGCAGCGTAGCGAGTGGACGGGGATCCAATCAGCCCCAGCATTTT,TRBV9,TRBJ1-5,.,.
CASSQEASYRGNEQFF,TGCGCCAGCAGCCAAGAGGCATCATACAGGGGTAATGAGCAGTTCTTC,TRBV4-3,TRBJ2-1,.,TRBD1
CASSLPTGDEQYF,TGTGCCAGCAGCTTACCGACAGGGGACGAGCAGTACTTC,TRBV7-2,TRBJ2-7,.,TRBD1
CSAILAGRVQETQYF,TGCAGTGCTATTCTAGCGGGGCGGGTTCAAGAGACCCAGTACTTC,TRBV20-1,TRBJ2-5,.,TRBD2
CSADSPTFLNYGYTF,TGCAGCGCCGACAGCCCTACCTTTCTTAACTATGGCTACACCTTC,TRBV29-1,TRBJ1-2,once,.
CASSYRQGLVAFF,TGTGCCAGCAGTTATCGGCAGGGGTTAGTAGCTTTCTTT,TRBV12-3/TRBV12-4,TRBJ1-1,few,.
CSVASGAGQPQHF,TGCAGCGTTGCCTCAGGGGCAGGGCAGCCCCAGCATTTT,TRBV29-1,TRBJ1-5,.,.
CASSQDVRQGDQYF,TGCGCCAGCAGCCAAGATGTTAGACAGGGAGATCAGTACTTC,TRBV4-3,TRBJ2-7,.,TRBD1
CSVVQRGYTF,TGCAGCGTTGTCCAGCGGGGCTACACCTTC,TRBV29-1,TRBJ1-2,few,.
CASSPGRIGISSYNEQFF,TGTGCCAGCAGTCCAGGGCGGATTGGGATCAGCTCCTACAATGAGCAGTTCTTC,TRBV7-2,TRBJ2-1,.,.
CASSRPLSGGTDTQYF,TGCGCCAGCAGTCGACCGCTTAGTGGTGGCACAGATACGCAGTATTTT,TRBV10-2,TRBJ2-3,.,.
CSARVSSKDEKLFF,TGCAGTGCTAGGGTGTCCTCCAAGGACGAAAAACTGTTTTTT,TRBV20-1,TRBJ1-4,.,.
CASSGQQGTGYTF,TGCGCCAGCAGCGGGCAGCAGGGGACCGGCTACACCTTC,TRBV5-1,TRBJ1-2,few,.
CSAPEEGFNQPQHF,TGCAGTGCTCCCGAGGAAGGGTTCAATCAGCCCCAGCATTTT,TRBV20-1,TRBJ1-5,.,.
CASSVRGGDNEQFF,TGTGCCAGCAGCGTACGAGGGGGGGACAATGAGCAGTTCTTC,TRBV9,TRBJ2-1,.,.
CASNTGRLSYNEQFF,TGTGCCAGCAATACAGGGCGGTTATCCTACAATGAGCAGTTCTTC,TRBV27,TRBJ2-1,.,.
CASTFAGSTDTQYF,TGCGCCAGCACCTTTGCAGGGAGCACAGATACGCAGTATTTT,TRBV5-1,TRBJ2-3,.,.
CASSFSSGFAEQFF,TGTGCCAGCAGCTTTTCTTCCGGGTTCGCGGAGCAGTTCTTC,TRBV7-2,TRBJ2-1,.,.
CASRTGEEYSPLHF,TGTGCCAGTAGGACCGGGGAGGAGTATTCACCCCTCCACTTT,TRBV28,TRBJ1-6,.,.
CAIGNEQFF,TGTGCCATCGGCAATGAGCAGTTCTTC,TRBV10-3,TRBJ2-1,.,.
CASSSGGGYSSAETQYF,TGTGCCAGCAGCTCCGGGGGTGGTTACAGCTCGGCGGAGACCCAGTACTTC,TRBV7-2,TRBJ2-5,few,.
CASRYAETSGTDTQYF,TGCGCCAGCAGATACGCCGAGACTAGCGGCACAGATACGCAGTATTTT,TRBV4-1,TRBJ2-3,.,TRBD2
CASSQDQASGEGDTQYF,TGCGCCAGCAGCCAAGATCAGGCTAGCGGGGAGGGGGATACGCAGTATTTT,TRBV4-3,TRBJ2-3,once,TRBD2
CASSGGGNSYEQYF,TGTGCCAGCAGCGGGGGGGGAAACTCCTACGAGCAGTACTTC,TRBV9,TRBJ2-7,.,TRBD2
CASSRDRAKTYEQYF,TGTGCCAGCAGCCGGGACAGGGCTAAAACCTACGAGCAGTACTTC,TRBV3-1,TRBJ2-7,few,TRBD1